These 18 T cell receptor beta chains came from one sample sequenced in a study of shared clonotypes between healthy human individuals. Using immunoSEQ multiplex PCR, the repertoire was profiled, and TCRdb retains in-frame clones only, with some absent. Of approximately 1.5 million clones listed, approximately 98.5% are singletons. Sequencing was carried out using naive CD4+ T cells sorted from blood. The subset here: CD45RA+ positively selected. The receptors come from a man younger than 40 in good health.

The J gene is TRBJ1-5, the V gene TRBV19; tentatively, D is TRBD1 (6 bases). CDR1 and CDR2 from the germline V gene are LNHDA and SQIVND (reference sequence). V was trimmed by 7 bases and J by 11 bases, leaving 21 bases between them. The CDR3 contains 14 residues. The CDR3 loop is CASTLQGPPGAQHF. The CDR3 bases are TGTGCCAGTACTTTACAGGGACCCCCAGGAGCCCAGCATTTT.

This chain connects TRBV6-1 to TRBJ1-3, with D unclear. V dropped 5 bases and J dropped 11 bases, with 16 bases sitting between them. The CDR3 sequence is 13 residues long. Looked up from germline, CDR1 is MNHNS and CDR2 is SASEGT. CDR3 DNA: TGTGCCAGCAGTAAGGGAGGGTTGCTCGCCATATATTTT. This encodes CASSKGGLLAIYF.

This clone showed up just once. The chain couples TRBV6-6 to TRBJ1-2; D might be TRBD1 (6 bases). The CDR3 extends over 16 amino acids. Trimming took 5 bases from V and 4 from J, leaving 20 bases between them. Germline V lookup: CDR1 MNHNY, CDR2 SVGAGI (reference sequence). CDR3 bases: TGTGCCAGCAGTCCCGTGGGGGGCAGGGCAGCCTATGGCTACACCTTC. It translates to CASSPVGGRAAYGYTF.

As to this clone: Other nucleotide sequences from this sample produce the same CDR3. V and J are TRBV5-1 and TRBJ2-3; D unclear. Germline values: CDR1 SGHRS, CDR2 YFSETQ. Trimming left V 0 bases short and J 1 base short, with 6 bases between. The CDR3 length is 14 residues. CDR3 DNA: TGCGCCAGCAGCTTGGGCTTCGGCACAGATACGCAGTATTTT. Encoded protein: CASSLGFGTDTQYF.

The chain's CDR3 is CASSSPMGDRSYEQYF. The CDR3 DNA reads as TGTGCCAGTAGTTCCCCGATGGGGGACCGCTCCTACGAGCAGTACTTC. The J gene is TRBJ2-7, the V gene TRBV19, with D possibly called TRBD1 or TRBD2 (5 bases each). This CDR3 contains 16 residues. V lost 5 bases, J lost 0 bases, and 17 bases lay in between. Per the germline V gene, CDR1 is LNHDA and CDR2 is SQIVND (reference sequence). The full variable domain, its missing parts supplied by reference TRBV19 and TRBJ2-7, is DGGITQSPKYLFRKEGQNVTLSCEQNLNHDAMYWYRQDPGQGLRLIYYSQIVNDFQKGDIAEGYSVSREKKESFPLTVTSAQKNPTAFYLCASSSPMGDRSYEQYFGPGTRLTVT.

V gene TRBV5-4 combines with J gene TRBJ1-4; 9 positions match TRBD1. The CDR3 is 15 residues long. Per the germline V gene, CDR1 is SGHNT and CDR2 is YYREEE (reference sequence). V lost 5 bases and J lost 10; bases outside the gene matches: 12. CDR3 loop: CASSPAGTGLGKLFF. The DNA of the CDR3 is TGTGCCAGCAGTCCTGCGGGGACAGGGCTTGGAAAACTGTTTTTT.

The rearrangement uses TRBV29-1 and TRBJ2-3; D remains ambiguous. Germline values: CDR1 SQVTM, CDR2 ANQGSEA. Trimming stripped 1 base from V and 8 bases from J, with 13 bases between. The CDR3 runs 13 residues. CDR3 in amino acids: CSVEVMQFGTQYF. The CDR3 DNA follows: TGCAGCGTTGAAGTAATGCAGTTTGGTACGCAGTATTTT.

The chain is built from TRBV28 and TRBJ2-3, with D possibly being TRBD1 or TRBD2 (5 bases each). The CDR3 is 15 amino acids. V lost 5 bases to trimming and J lost 1 base, with 13 bases between them. Germline CDR1 MDHEN, CDR2 SYDVKM. The CDR3 reads CASSPPGARTDTQYF. DNA of the CDR3: TGTGCCAGCAGTCCGCCCGGGGCTCGCACAGATACGCAGTATTTT. The variable domain in full, completed from reference TRBV28 and TRBJ2-3, reads DVKVTQSSRYLVKRTGEKVFLECVQDMDHENMFWYRQDPGLGLRLIYFSYDVKMKEKGDIPEGYSVSREKKERFSLILESASTNQTSMYLCASSPPGARTDTQYFGPGTRLTVL.

The gene calls are TRBV30 and TRBJ1-5; 9 bases map to TRBD1. The CDR3 is 14 residues long. V was clipped by 2 bases and J by 5 bases; unmatched bases: 4. Per germline, CDR1 GTSNPN and CDR2 SVGIG (reference sequence). The CDR3 coding sequence is TGTGCCTGGAGTTCGACAGGGGGGTATCAGCCCCAGCATTTT. Protein sequence: CAWSSTGGYQPQHF. The complete variable domain, with remaining parts taken from reference TRBV30 and TRBJ1-5, reads SQTIHQWPATLVQPVGSPLSLECTVEGTSNPNLYWYRQAAGRGLQLLFYSVGIGQISSEVPQNLSASRPQDRQFILSSKKLLLSDSGFYLCAWSSTGGYQPQHFGDGTRLSIL.

The chain joins TRBV10-3 to TRBJ1-5, with a possible D match to TRBD1 (6 bases). The CDR3 is made up of 14 amino acids. From germline, CDR1 is ENHRY and CDR2 SYGVKD. The V gene lost 6 bases and the J gene lost 7 bases, with 16 bases spanning the gap. The CDR3 sequence: CAIREGGRGQPQHF. The DNA for the CDR3 is TGTGCCATCAGGGAAGGGGGACGCGGGCAGCCCCAGCATTTT.

This chain uses TRBV7-8 with TRBJ2-3; possibly TRBD1 for D (5 bases). Looked up from germline, CDR1 is SGHVS and CDR2 is FQNEAQ. V lost 7 bases and J lost 0, with 11 bases in between. CDR3 length: 14 amino acids. CDR3 sequence reads: CASNGKGSTDTQYF. CDR3 nucleotide sequence: TGTGCCAGCAACGGAAAGGGGAGCACAGATACGCAGTATTTT.

The chain recombines TRBV10-1 with TRBJ2-1, with 8 bases identical to TRBD2. Germline V gene data show CDR1 as WNHNN and CDR2 as SYGVQD (reference sequence). The ends lost 3 bases at V and 0 bases at J; junction bases unmatched: 4. This CDR3 comprises 16 residues. The CDR3 sequence is CASSESTSASYNEQFF. As DNA, the CDR3 is TGCGCCAGCAGTGAATCGACTAGCGCCTCCTACAATGAGCAGTTCTTC.

The rearrangement uses TRBV18 and TRBJ2-5, with 7 bases aligning to TRBD2. There are 17 residues in the CDR3. Germline V CDR1 and CDR2: KGHSH, LQKENI. Trimming at V came to 1 base and at J to 2 bases, leaving 10 bases not matched to a gene. The CDR3: CASSPLSRAGDQETQYF. The CDR3 coding sequence is TGTGCCAGCTCACCACTTTCTCGGGCGGGAGATCAAGAGACCCAGTACTTC.

The rearrangement uses TRBV5-1 and TRBJ2-7; D is perhaps TRBD1 or TRBD2 (6 bases each). The V gene's germline CDR1 is SGHRS and CDR2 YFSETQ. The CDR3 is made up of 15 amino acids. V was shortened by 1 base and J by 0 bases, with 11 bases between the two germline ends. CDR3 DNA sequence: TGCGCCAGCAGCTTGATCGGGGGCGACTCCTACGAGCAGTACTTC. Protein sequence: CASSLIGGDSYEQYF.

This clone was detected once. The CDR3 reads CASSPGAYNEQFF. The CDR3 nucleotides read TGCGCCAGCAGCCCGGGGGCCTACAATGAGCAGTTCTTC. This chain connects TRBV5-1 to TRBJ2-1, with D tentatively TRBD2 (6 bases). Between the trimmed V and J ends, which lost 4 bases and 2 bases, there was a span of 7 bases. Germline-derived CDR1 and CDR2 are SGHRS and YFSETQ. The CDR3 length is 13 residues.

V usage is TRBV28 and J usage is TRBJ1-2; D may be TRBD1 (5 bases). Trimming stripped 4 bases from V and 8 bases from J, with 26 bases between. Germline CDR1 MDHEN, CDR2 SYDVKM. The CDR3 is 17 amino acids. The CDR3 region has the DNA TGTGCCAGCAGTTCTCAGACAGTACCTCGAGGCTCTCAGGGCTACACCTTC. It is translated as CASSSQTVPRGSQGYTF.

The genes are TRBV6-5 and TRBJ2-4, with D perhaps TRBD1 (6 bases). Trimming removed 6 bases from V and 0 bases from J, with 12 bases in between. CDR1 and CDR2 from the germline V gene are MNHEY and SVGAGI. This CDR3 comprises 15 residues. The CDR3 loop is CASSRQVLAKNIQYF. The DNA for the CDR3 is TGTGCCAGCAGCCGACAGGTCCTAGCCAAAAACATTCAGTACTTC.

The J gene is TRBJ2-2, the V gene TRBV5-1; a possible D gene is TRBD1 (6 bases). The CDR3 runs to 16 residues. In germline, CDR1 is SGHRS, CDR2 YFSETQ. Trimming pared 5 bases from V and 1 base from J, leaving 15 bases between. The CDR3 DNA is TGCGCCAGCAGTCCCCGGGACACCAGGAACACCGGGGAGCTGTTTTTT. Encoded protein: CASSPRDTRNTGELFF.